The clone carrying this TCR beta chain was seen at least ten times. What it binds is unknown. The CDR3 end is not reached by the read, which stops 3 residues before it; the germline J gene fills it in. Here immunoSEQ multiplex PCR was the method, and the copy in TCRdb shows in-frame clones only, minus some. Observed in the sample are about 47,000 clones, none of them singletons. The CDR3 covers 18 residues. The germline V gene encodes CDR1 LGHNA and CDR2 YNFKEQ. Germline trimming cut 0 bases from V and 2 bases from J; bases unmatched to any gene: 8. These data originate in a study of T cell clonality in common variable immunodeficiency. Overall study findings and caveats: Common variable immunodeficiency TCR beta sequences reportedly had fewer deletions and N-nucleotide insertions.

The chain carries TRBV4-2 and TRBJ2-3, with 10 bases lining up with TRBD2. Sequenced sample: peripheral blood mononuclear cells. The sequence was collected from a person aged 18-69 years in good health. The CDR3 protein is CASSQEPGTSADTDTQYF. CDR3 DNA, as far as it was read: TGTGCCAGCAGCCAAGAACCCGGGACTAGCGCCGACACAGATACG.